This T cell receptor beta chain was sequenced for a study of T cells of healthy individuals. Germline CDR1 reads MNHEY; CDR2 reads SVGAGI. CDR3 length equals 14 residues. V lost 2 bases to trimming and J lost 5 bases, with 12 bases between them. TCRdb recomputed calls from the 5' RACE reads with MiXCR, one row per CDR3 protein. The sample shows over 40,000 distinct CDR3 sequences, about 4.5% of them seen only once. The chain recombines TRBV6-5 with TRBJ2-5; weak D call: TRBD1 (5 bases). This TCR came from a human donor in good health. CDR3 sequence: CASSYTGRVETQYF. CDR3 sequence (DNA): TGTGCCAGCAGTTACACAGGACGGGTGGAGACCCAGTACTTC.